These 15 T cell receptor beta chains were all obtained from the same sample, sequenced in a study of blood T cells in healthy people across ages. Using a J-beta primer mix together with a sample-barcoded 5' primer, a second PCR was run for roughly 6 to 12 cycles. In TCRdb, the 5' RACE reads were re-called with MiXCR into one record per CDR3 protein. This table has about 640,000 distinct CDR3 sequences, approximately 59% appearing once. The sequenced material came from blood. These receptors were obtained from a man aged 55-75 years in good health.

This clonotype was seen a handful of times. The chain carries TRBV11-2 and TRBJ2-5; TRBD2 matches 9 bases. The CDR3 consists of 15 residues. V was clipped by 4 bases and J by 5 bases; unmatched bases: 8. Germline CDR1 SGHAT, CDR2 FQNNGV. CDR3 nucleotide sequence: TGTGCCAGCAGCTCCCGAGCGGGGGGTAAGGAGACCCAGTACTTC. Residues: CASSSRAGGKETQYF. The full variable domain, rest sourced from reference TRBV11-2 and TRBJ2-5, is EAGVAQSPRYKIIEKRQSVAFWCNPISGHATLYWYQQILGQGPKLLIQFQNNGVVDDSQLPKDRFSAERLKGVDSTLKIQPAKLEDSAVYLCASSSRAGGKETQYFGPGTRLLVL.

In its sample, this clonotype was seen a few times. The chain joins TRBV4-1 to TRBJ2-2; maybe TRBD2 (6 bases). CDR1 and CDR2 (germline): MGHRA, YSYEKL. This CDR3 is 14 amino acids long. V lost 4 bases to trimming and J lost 1 base, with 7 bases between them. The chain's CDR3 is CASSPGLNTGELFF. CDR3 bases: TGCGCCAGCAGCCCGGGACTGAACACCGGGGAGCTGTTTTTT.

This clonotype has a handful of counts. CDR3 loop: CASSLGPSPRETQYF. CDR3 DNA sequence: TGTGCCAGCAGCTTAGGCCCTAGCCCAAGAGAGACCCAGTACTTC. The gene calls are TRBV7-8 and TRBJ2-7, with D possibly TRBD2 on 5 matching bases. The J call is doubtful: the DNA matches TRBJ2-5 better. The CDR3 has 15 residues. The V gene's germline CDR1 is SGHVS and CDR2 FQNEAQ.

The chain couples TRBV29-1 to TRBJ1-5; TRBD1 is a possible D gene (6 bases). In germline, CDR1 is SQVTM, CDR2 ANQGSEA. The CDR3 sequence is 14 residues long. V was clipped by 6 bases and J by 0 bases, with 12 bases between them. Here the CDR3 reads CSVWGGDSNQPQHF. The CDR3, as DNA: TGCAGCGTCTGGGGGGGCGATAGCAATCAGCCCCAGCATTTT. The full variable domain, with the rest looked up from reference TRBV29-1 and TRBJ1-5, is SAVISQKPSRDICQRGTSLTIQCQVDSQVTMMFWYRQQPGQSLTLIATANQGSEATYESGFVIDKFPISRPNLTFSTLTVSNMSPEDSSIYLCSVWGGDSNQPQHFGDGTRLSIL.

The V and J genes are TRBV6-2 or TRBV6-3 and TRBJ2-7; the D call may be TRBD1 or TRBD2 (5 bases each). This CDR3 contains 15 residues. The germline V gene encodes CDR1 MNHEY and CDR2 SVGEGT. V dropped 6 bases and J dropped 2 bases, with 17 bases sitting between them. This CDR3 is CASSPWDAATYEQYF. The CDR3 nucleotides are TGTGCCAGCAGCCCATGGGACGCCGCCACCTACGAGCAGTACTTC.

The V gene is TRBV5-1, the J gene TRBJ2-2; no clear D. CDR1 SGHRS and CDR2 YFSETQ come from the germline V gene. The length of the CDR3 is 13 residues. V was pared by 7 bases and J by 5 bases, with 12 bases between. The CDR3 here is CASGRPPTGELFF. CDR3 in DNA: TGCGCCAGCGGACGACCACCGACCGGGGAGCTGTTTTTT.

The J gene is TRBJ2-4, the V gene TRBV7-8; tentatively, D is TRBD1 or TRBD2 (5 bases each). The end of the DNA fits TRBJ2-7 better, so the J call may be wrong. The CDR3 extends over 12 amino acids. The germline CDR1 and CDR2 sequences are SGHVS and FQNEAQ. CDR3 sequence reads: CGDGSEPYEQYF. The CDR3 region has the DNA TGTGGGGACGGCAGTGAACCCTACGAGCAGTACTTC.

The V and J genes are TRBV20-1 and TRBJ2-7; D perhaps matches TRBD2 (6 bases). The germline V gene encodes CDR1 DFQATT and CDR2 SNEGSKA (reference sequence). The CDR3 length is 11 residues. The V end lost 4 bases, the J end lost 3 bases, and 7 bases lay between the germline ends. This chain's CDR3 is CSAKDYYEQYF. Here the CDR3 DNA reads TGCAGTGCTAAGGACTACTACGAGCAGTACTTC.

The V and J genes are TRBV20-1 and TRBJ1-2; D not resolved. The CDR3 extends over 14 amino acids. Germline CDR1 is DFQATT and CDR2 is SNEGSKA (reference sequence). The V end lost 3 bases, the J end lost 2 bases, and 13 bases lay between the germline ends. Written as DNA, the CDR3 is TGCAGTGCTAGCCAGAGATCGGGGAACTATGGCTACACCTTC. This codes for CSASQRSGNYGYTF.

The chain recombines TRBV29-1 with TRBJ2-7; tentatively, D is TRBD1 or TRBD2 (5 bases each). The length of the CDR3 is 11 residues. V lost 6 bases and J 3 bases, leaving 9 bases between the germline ends. The V gene's germline CDR1 is SQVTM and CDR2 ANQGSEA. The CDR3 sequence: CSVSGGYEQYF. The CDR3 DNA is TGCAGCGTGAGTGGGGGCTACGAGCAGTACTTC.

This clonotype was recorded a few times. This sequence joins TRBV4-1 and TRBJ2-5; 11 bases fit TRBD2. After removal of 1 base from V and 11 bases from J, the junction contained 12 bases not matched to a gene. Germline CDR1 is MGHRA and CDR2 is YSYEKL. The CDR3 contains 16 residues. The CDR3, as DNA: TGCGCCAGCAGCCAAGGGCTAGCGGGGGGTAAGGATGAGCAGTACTTC. Translation gives CASSQGLAGGKDEQYF.

The chain uses TRBV12-3 or TRBV12-4 and TRBJ2-5; D unclear. The CDR3 sequence is 14 residues long. Trimming left V 3 bases short and J 2 bases short, with 10 bases between. In DNA, the CDR3 is TGTGCCAGCAGTTTGGCCGCAATACAAGAGACCCAGTACTTC. Protein: CASSLAAIQETQYF.

The chain has TRBV5-6 and TRBJ2-1; 8 bases map to TRBD2. This CDR3 has 14 amino acids. V was pared by 4 bases and J by 13 bases, with 13 bases of the junction left unmatched. From germline, CDR1 is SGHDT and CDR2 YYEEEE. The CDR3 reads CASSPGGIGETQFF. The CDR3 DNA follows: TGTGCCAGCAGCCCGGGGGGGATTGGAGAGACCCAGTTCTTC. Full variable domain (missing parts from reference TRBV5-6 and TRBJ2-1): DAGVTQSPTHLIKTRGQQVTLRCSPKSGHDTVSWYQQALGQGPQFIFQYYEEEERQRGNFPDRFSGHQFPNYSSELNVNALLLGDSALYLCASSPGGIGETQFFGPGTRLTVL.

The V and J genes are TRBV7-9 and TRBJ1-6; no reliable D call. Germline V gives CDR1 SEHNR, CDR2 FQNEAQ (reference sequence). The CDR3 loop spans 13 amino acids. The V and J ends lost 6 bases and 5 bases respectively, with 8 bases between them. CDR3 DNA: TGTGCCAGCAGGCAGACTAATAATTCACCCCTCCACTTT. This translates into CASRQTNNSPLHF.

This chain connects TRBV7-8 to TRBJ1-2; 7 bases are a match to TRBD1. CDR3 length: 13 residues. Germline loops: CDR1 SGHVS, CDR2 FQNEAQ. V trimming: 5 bases; J trimming: 9 bases; junction bases outside the gene matches: 9. DNA for the CDR3: TGTGCCAGCAGCCCTGGACAGGCCTTTAGCTACACCTTC. This codes for CASSPGQAFSYTF. The full variable domain, with the rest looked up from reference TRBV7-8 and TRBJ1-2, is GAGVSQSPRYKVAKRGQDVALRCDPISGHVSLFWYQQALGQGPEFLTYFQNEAQLDKSGLPSDRFFAERPEGSVSTLKIQRTQQEDSAVYLCASSPGQAFSYTFGSGTRLTVV.